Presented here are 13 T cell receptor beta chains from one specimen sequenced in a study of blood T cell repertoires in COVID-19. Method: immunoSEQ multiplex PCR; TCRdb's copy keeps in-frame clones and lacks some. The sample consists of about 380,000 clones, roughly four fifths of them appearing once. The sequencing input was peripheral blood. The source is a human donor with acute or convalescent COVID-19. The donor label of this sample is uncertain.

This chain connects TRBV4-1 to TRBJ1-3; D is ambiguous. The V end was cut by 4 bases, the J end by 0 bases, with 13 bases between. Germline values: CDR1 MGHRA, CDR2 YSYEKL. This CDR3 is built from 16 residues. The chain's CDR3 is CASSLTPGNSGNTIYF. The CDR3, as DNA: TGCGCCAGCAGCCTAACCCCCGGGAACTCTGGAAACACCATATATTTT.

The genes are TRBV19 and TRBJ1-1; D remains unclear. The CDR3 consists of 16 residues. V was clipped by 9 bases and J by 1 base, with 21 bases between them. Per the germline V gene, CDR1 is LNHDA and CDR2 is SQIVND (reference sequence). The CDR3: CASLRGLDFENTEAFF. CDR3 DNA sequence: TGTGCCAGCCTAAGAGGGCTCGATTTCGAGAACACTGAAGCTTTCTTT.

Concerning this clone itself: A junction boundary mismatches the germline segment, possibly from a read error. This CDR3 reads CASSPPNSWTDRGAF. CDR3 sequence (DNA): TGTGCCAGCAGCCCACCGAACTCTTGGACTGACCGAGGCGCCTTC. The V and J genes are TRBV7-8 and TRBJ1-2; D gene unclear. Looked up from germline, CDR1 is SGHVS and CDR2 is FQNEAQ. The CDR3 runs to 15 residues.

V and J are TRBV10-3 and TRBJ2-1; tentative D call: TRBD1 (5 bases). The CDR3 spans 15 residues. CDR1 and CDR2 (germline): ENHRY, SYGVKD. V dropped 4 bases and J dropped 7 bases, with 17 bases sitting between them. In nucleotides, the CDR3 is TGTGCCATCAGTGGTTCAAGTAGGGGTAGGAATGAGCAGTTCTTC. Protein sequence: CAISGSSRGRNEQFF.

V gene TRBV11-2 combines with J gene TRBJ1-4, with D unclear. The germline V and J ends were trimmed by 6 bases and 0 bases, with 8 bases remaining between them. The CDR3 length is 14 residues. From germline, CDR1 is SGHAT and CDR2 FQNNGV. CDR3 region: CASRPVATNEKLFF. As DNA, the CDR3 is TGTGCCAGCAGGCCCGTAGCAACTAATGAAAAACTGTTTTTT. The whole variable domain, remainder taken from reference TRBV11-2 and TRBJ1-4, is EAGVAQSPRYKIIEKRQSVAFWCNPISGHATLYWYQQILGQGPKLLIQFQNNGVVDDSQLPKDRFSAERLKGVDSTLKIQPAKLEDSAVYLCASRPVATNEKLFFGSGTQLSVL.

This CDR3 reads CASSQVLGEQYF. Written as DNA, the CDR3 is TGTGCCAGCAGCCAAGTCCTAGGTGAGCAGTACTTC. The genes are TRBV14 and TRBJ2-7, with unresolved D. V lost 1 base to trimming and J lost 7 bases, with 8 bases between them. The CDR3 is 12 residues long. The germline V gene encodes CDR1 SGHDN and CDR2 FVKESK. Looking up the rest from reference TRBV14 and TRBJ2-7 gives the full variable domain: EAGVTQFPSHSVIEKGQTVTLRCDPISGHDNLYWYRRVMGKEIKFLLHFVKESKQDESGMPNNRFLAERTGGTYSTLKVQPAELEDSGVYFCASSQVLGEQYFGPGTRLTVT.

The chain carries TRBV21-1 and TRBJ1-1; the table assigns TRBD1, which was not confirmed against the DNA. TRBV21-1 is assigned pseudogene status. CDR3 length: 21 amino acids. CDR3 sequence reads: CASSKEGPSRTGDLRDTEAFF. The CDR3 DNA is TGTGCCAGCAGCAAAGAAGGGCCAAGCAGGACAGGGGATCTCAGGGACACTGAAGCTTTCTTT.

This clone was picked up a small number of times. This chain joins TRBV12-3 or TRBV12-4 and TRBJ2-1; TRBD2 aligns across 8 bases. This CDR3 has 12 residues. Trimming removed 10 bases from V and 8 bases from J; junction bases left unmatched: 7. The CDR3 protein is CATGRGRYEQFF. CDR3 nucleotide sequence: TGTGCCACCGGGAGGGGGAGGTATGAGCAGTTCTTC.

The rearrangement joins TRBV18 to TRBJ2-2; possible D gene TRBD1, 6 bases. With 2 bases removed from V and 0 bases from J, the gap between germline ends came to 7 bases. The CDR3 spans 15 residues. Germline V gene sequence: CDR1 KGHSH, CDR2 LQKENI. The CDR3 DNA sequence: TGTGCCAGCTCACCAAGACAGGCGAACACCGGGGAGCTGTTTTTT. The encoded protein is CASSPRQANTGELFF.

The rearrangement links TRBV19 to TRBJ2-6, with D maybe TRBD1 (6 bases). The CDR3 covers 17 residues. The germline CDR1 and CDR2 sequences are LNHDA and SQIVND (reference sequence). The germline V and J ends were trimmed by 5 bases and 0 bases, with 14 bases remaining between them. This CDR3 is CASSLGHRSSGANVLTF. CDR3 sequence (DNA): TGTGCCAGTAGTTTGGGACACCGAAGCTCTGGGGCCAACGTCCTGACTTTC.

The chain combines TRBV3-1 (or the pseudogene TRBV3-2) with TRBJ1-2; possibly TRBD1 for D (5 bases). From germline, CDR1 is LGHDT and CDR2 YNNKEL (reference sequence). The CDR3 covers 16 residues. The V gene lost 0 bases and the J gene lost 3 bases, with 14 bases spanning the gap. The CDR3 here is CASSQDRLGEYYGYTF. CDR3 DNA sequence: TGTGCCAGCAGCCAAGATCGGTTAGGGGAATACTATGGCTACACCTTC.

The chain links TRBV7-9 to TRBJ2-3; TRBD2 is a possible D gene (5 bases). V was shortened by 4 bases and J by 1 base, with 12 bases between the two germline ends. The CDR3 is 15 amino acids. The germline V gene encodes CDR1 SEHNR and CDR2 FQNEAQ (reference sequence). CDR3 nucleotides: TGTGCCAGCAGCTCTACAGACTACCGCACAGATACGCAGTATTTT. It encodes CASSSTDYRTDTQYF.

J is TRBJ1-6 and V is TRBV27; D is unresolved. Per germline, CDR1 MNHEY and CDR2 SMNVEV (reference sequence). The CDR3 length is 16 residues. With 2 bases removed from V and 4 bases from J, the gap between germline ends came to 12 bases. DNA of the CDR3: TGTGCCAGCAGTTTAAGCTGGGCCAGGTATAATTCACCCCTCCACTTT. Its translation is CASSLSWARYNSPLHF.